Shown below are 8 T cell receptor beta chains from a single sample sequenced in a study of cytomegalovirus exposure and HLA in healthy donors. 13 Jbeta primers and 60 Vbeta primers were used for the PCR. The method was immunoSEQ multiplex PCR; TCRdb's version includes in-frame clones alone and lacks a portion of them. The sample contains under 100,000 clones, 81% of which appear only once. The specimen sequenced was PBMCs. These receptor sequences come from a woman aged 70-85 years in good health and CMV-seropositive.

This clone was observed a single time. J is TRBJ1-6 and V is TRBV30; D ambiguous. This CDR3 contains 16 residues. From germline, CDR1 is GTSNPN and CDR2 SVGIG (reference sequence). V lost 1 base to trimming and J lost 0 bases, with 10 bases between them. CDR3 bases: TGTGCCTGGAGTGGCTTACAGAGCTCCTATAATTCACCCCTCCACTTT. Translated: CAWSGLQSSYNSPLHF.

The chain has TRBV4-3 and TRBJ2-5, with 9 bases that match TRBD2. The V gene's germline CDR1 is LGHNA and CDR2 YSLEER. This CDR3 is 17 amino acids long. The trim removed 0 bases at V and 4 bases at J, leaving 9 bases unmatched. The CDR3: CASSQDYVAGGAETQYF. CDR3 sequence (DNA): TGCGCCAGCAGCCAAGATTATGTGGCGGGAGGGGCAGAGACCCAGTACTTC.

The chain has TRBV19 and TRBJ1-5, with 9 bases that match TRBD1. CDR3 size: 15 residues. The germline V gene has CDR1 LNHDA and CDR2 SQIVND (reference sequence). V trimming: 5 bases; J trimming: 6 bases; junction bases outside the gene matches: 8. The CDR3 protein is CASSFTQGAGQPQHF. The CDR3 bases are TGTGCCAGTAGTTTTACACAGGGGGCAGGTCAGCCCCAGCATTTT.

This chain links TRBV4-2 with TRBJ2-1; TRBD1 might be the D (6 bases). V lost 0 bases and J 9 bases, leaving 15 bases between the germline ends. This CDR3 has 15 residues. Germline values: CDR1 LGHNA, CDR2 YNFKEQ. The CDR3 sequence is CASSQDTAGRGEQFF. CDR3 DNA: TGTGCCAGCAGCCAAGATACGGCGGGCAGGGGTGAGCAGTTCTTC.

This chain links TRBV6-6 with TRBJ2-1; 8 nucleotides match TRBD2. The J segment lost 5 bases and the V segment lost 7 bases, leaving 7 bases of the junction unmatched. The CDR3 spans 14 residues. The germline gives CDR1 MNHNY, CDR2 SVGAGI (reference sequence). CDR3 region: CASKASGPNNEQFF. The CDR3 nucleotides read TGTGCCAGCAAAGCTAGCGGGCCCAACAATGAGCAGTTCTTC.

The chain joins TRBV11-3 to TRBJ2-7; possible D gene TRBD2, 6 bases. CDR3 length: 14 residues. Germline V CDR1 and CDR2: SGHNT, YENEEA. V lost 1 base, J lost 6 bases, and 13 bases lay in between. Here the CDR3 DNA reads TGTGCCAGCAGCTTAGTAGGGACTCCTTCCGAGCAGTACTTC. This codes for CASSLVGTPSEQYF. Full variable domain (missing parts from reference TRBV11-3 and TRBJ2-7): EAGVVQSPRYKIIEKKQPVAFWCNPISGHNTLYWYLQNLGQGPELLIRYENEEAVDDSQLPKDRFSAERLKGVDSTLKIQPAELGDSAVYLCASSLVGTPSEQYFGPGTRLTVT.

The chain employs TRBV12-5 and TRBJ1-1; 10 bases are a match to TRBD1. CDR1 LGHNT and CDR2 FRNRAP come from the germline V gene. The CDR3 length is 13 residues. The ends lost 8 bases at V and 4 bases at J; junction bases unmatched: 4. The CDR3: CASKGQGFTEAFF. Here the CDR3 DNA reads TGTGCTAGTAAGGGACAGGGGTTCACTGAAGCTTTCTTT.

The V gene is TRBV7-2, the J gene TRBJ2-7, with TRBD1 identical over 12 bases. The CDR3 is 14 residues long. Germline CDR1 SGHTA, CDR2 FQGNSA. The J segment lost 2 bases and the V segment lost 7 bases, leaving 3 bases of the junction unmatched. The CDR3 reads CASTRDRGPYEQYF. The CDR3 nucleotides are TGTGCCAGCACCCGGGACAGGGGGCCCTACGAGCAGTACTTC. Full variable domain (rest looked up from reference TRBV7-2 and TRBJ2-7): GAGVSQSPSNKVTEKGKDVELRCDPISGHTALYWYRQSLGQGLEFLIYFQGNSAPDKSGLPSDRFSAERTGGSVSTLTIQRTQQEDSAVYLCASTRDRGPYEQYFGPGTRLTVT.